These 28 T cell receptor beta chains were sequenced from one sample in a study of spatial heterogeneity in lung cancer (dated by TCRdb to between 2018 and 2021). The antigens of these receptors remain unknown. Receptor amplification or capture employed 5' RACE. Instrument used: NextSeq 500. Using fastp at Q25 and MiXCR, TCRdb reprocessed the public reads and kept productive beta chains. Under each unique CDR3 protein, matching rows form one entry showing the most common genes and DNA. Recorded for this sample are about 100,000 distinct CDR3 sequences; approximately 4.4% of them occurred a single time. The ten largest clones add up to 21% of the sample. What this sample's time point label stands for: sample taken at primary tumor resection. Study-wide conclusions, independent of this receptor: A correlation was observed between the number of expanded intratumoral alpha and beta TCRs and the tumor nonsynonymous mutation count.

Source: lung tumor tissue, taken at surgery. The source is a male donor with early-stage non-small cell lung cancer.

This clonotype was seen at least ten times. The V gene is TRBV28, the J gene TRBJ2-6; D ambiguous. The length of the CDR3 is 13 residues. Looked up from germline, CDR1 is MDHEN and CDR2 is SYDVKM. V lost 3 bases and J 4 bases, leaving 4 bases between the germline ends. DNA of the CDR3: TGTGCCAGCAGTTTCGCGGGGGCCAACGTCCTGACTTTC. Translation gives CASSFAGANVLTF.

The CDR3: CASSLGQGGEAFF. The CDR3 nucleotides are TGTGCCAGCAGCTTGGGGCAGGGAGGTGAAGCTTTCTTT. The chain links TRBV5-6 to TRBJ1-1; D may be TRBD1 (5 bases). V lost 0 bases to trimming and J lost 7 bases, with 10 bases between them. CDR1 is SGHDT, CDR2 YYEEEE, per germline. The CDR3 is 13 residues long.

There are many counts of this clonotype. The chain has TRBV29-1 and TRBJ2-1; possible D gene TRBD2, 7 bases. This CDR3 comprises 14 residues. Germline V gene lookup returns CDR1 SQVTM and CDR2 ANQGSEA. Trimming pared 6 bases from V and 9 bases from J, leaving 21 bases between. CDR3 in DNA: TGCAGCGTCGGGGGGCGGGTGAAACTGGGTGAGCAGTTCTTC. Amino acids: CSVGGRVKLGEQFF.

This clonotype was detected many times. The chain joins TRBV4-1 to TRBJ2-1; D ambiguous. The germline gives CDR1 MGHRA, CDR2 YSYEKL. Trimming removed 3 bases at V and 8 bases at J, with 11 bases between. This CDR3 has 13 residues. Here the CDR3 reads CASSQIGRDEQFF. For the CDR3, the DNA is TGCGCCAGCAGCCAGATAGGACGGGATGAGCAGTTCTTC.

This clonotype was observed a few times. The junction does not match germline at one end; this may be a read error. J is TRBJ1-2 and V is TRBV25-1, with D hard to call. The germline gives CDR1 MGHDK, CDR2 SYGVNS. The CDR3 runs to 11 residues. CDR3 region: CTSSSTRGYTF. CDR3 nucleotides: TGTACCAGCAGCTCAACAAGAGGCTACACCTTC.

This clonotype was detected only a few times. The chain uses TRBV9 and TRBJ1-6; no clear D gene. V lost 4 bases to trimming and J lost 7 bases, with 15 bases between them. The length of the CDR3 is 15 residues. Germline CDR1 SGDLS, CDR2 YYNGEE. CDR3 DNA: TGTGCCAGCAGCAATGAGAATGTGGAGAATTCACCCCTCCACTTT. Translation gives CASSNENVENSPLHF.

This clonotype occurred many times. This chain links TRBV9 with TRBJ2-1, with D possibly matching TRBD2 (6 bases). The CDR3 runs 14 residues. Germline CDR1 and CDR2: SGDLS and YYNGEE. V was shortened by 4 bases and J by 9 bases, with 17 bases between the two germline ends. CDR3 protein: CASSPGLTTLEQFF. The CDR3 DNA is TGTGCCAGCAGCCCTGGACTAACTACACTTGAGCAGTTCTTC.

This clonotype appeared many times. The chain is built from TRBV9 and TRBJ2-7, with D perhaps matching TRBD2 (5 bases). Germline lookup yields CDR1 SGDLS and CDR2 YYNGEE. The ends were cut back, 4 bases at V and 6 bases at J, with 14 bases in the middle. The CDR3 is 13 residues long. The CDR3 DNA reads TGTGCCAGCAGCTTGACCGCCCGGGGCGAGCAGTACTTC. Protein sequence: CASSLTARGEQYF.

The chain uses TRBV18 and TRBJ2-6; D may correspond to TRBD1 or TRBD2 (5 bases each). The CDR3 consists of 17 residues. Trimming removed 3 bases from V and 0 bases from J, with 12 bases in between. Germline loops: CDR1 KGHSH, CDR2 LQKENI. CDR3 loop: CASSPSGTGSGANVLTF. For the CDR3, the DNA is TGTGCCAGCTCACCCTCTGGGACCGGCTCTGGGGCCAACGTCCTGACTTTC.

This clonotype was counted at least ten times. The rearrangement links TRBV5-1 to TRBJ2-3, with 8 bases identical to TRBD2. The length of the CDR3 is 16 residues. Germline assignment: CDR1 SGHRS and CDR2 YFSETQ. V shed 6 bases and J 0 bases; nucleotides not matched to a gene: 9. The CDR3, as DNA: TGCGCCAGCACCCCCCGAACTAGCGGAAGCACAGATACGCAGTATTTT. It specifies CASTPRTSGSTDTQYF.

This clonotype was counted ten times or more. V is TRBV6-7 and J is TRBJ2-2, with D possibly matching TRBD2 (6 bases). TRBV6-7 is annotated as an ORF whose role is uncertain. Trimming took 7 bases from V and 1 from J, leaving 22 bases between them. The CDR3 runs to 18 residues. CDR3 DNA: TGTGCCAGCACCTCGAACGATTGTGTTAGCGGGAACACCGGGGAGCTGTTTTTT. It yields the protein CASTSNDCVSGNTGELFF.

This clonotype was picked up a small number of times. The chain's CDR3 is CASSTDFTDTQYF. The CDR3 nucleotides are TGTGCCAGCAGCACGGACTTCACAGATACGCAGTATTTT. The chain joins TRBV9 to TRBJ2-3; D possibly corresponds to TRBD2 (5 bases). CDR3 length: 13 amino acids. CDR1 and CDR2 (germline): SGDLS, YYNGEE. Trimming took off 4 bases at V and 2 bases at J, with 8 bases between the two ends.

In its sample, this clonotype was seen many times. This sequence joins TRBV28 and TRBJ2-5, with D maybe TRBD1 (5 bases). The germline V and J ends were trimmed by 3 bases and 3 bases, with 8 bases remaining between them. The CDR3 totals 13 residues. Germline V gene data show CDR1 as MDHEN and CDR2 as SYDVKM. This CDR3 reads CASSFAGKETQYF. As DNA, the CDR3 is TGTGCCAGCAGTTTCGCAGGGAAAGAGACCCAGTACTTC.

This clonotype was picked up many times. J is TRBJ2-7 and V is TRBV7-9; 8 bases agree with TRBD2. The CDR3 covers 16 residues. Trimming cost V 5 bases and J 2 bases; bases outside gene matches: 11. CDR1 and CDR2 (germline): SEHNR, FQNEAQ (reference sequence). CDR3: CASSEDSGTAAYEQYF. CDR3 nucleotide sequence: TGTGCCAGCAGCGAGGATAGCGGGACTGCAGCCTACGAGCAGTACTTC.

This clonotype has a count of ten or more. This rearrangement joins TRBV11-2 to TRBJ2-1; no definite D call. Germline V gene sequence: CDR1 SGHAT, CDR2 FQNNGV. Trimming pared 2 bases from V and 0 bases from J, leaving 11 bases between. The CDR3 is 16 amino acids. The chain's CDR3 is CASSLIRRSSYNEQFF. Written as DNA, the CDR3 is TGTGCCAGCAGCTTAATCCGCAGGAGCTCCTACAATGAGCAGTTCTTC.

This clonotype was found many times. The J gene is TRBJ1-5, the V gene TRBV6-6; D is possibly TRBD1 (5 bases). Trimming removed 0 bases at V and 10 bases at J, with 13 bases between. The CDR3 extends over 14 amino acids. The V gene's germline CDR1 is MNHNY and CDR2 SVGAGI (reference sequence). The CDR3 spells CASSYSPGRGPQHF. In nucleotides, the CDR3 is TGTGCCAGCAGTTACTCGCCAGGGAGGGGCCCCCAGCATTTT.

This clonotype showed up just a few times. The rearrangement links TRBV5-6 to TRBJ1-1, with D perhaps TRBD1 (6 bases). Germline V gene lookup returns CDR1 SGHDT and CDR2 YYEEEE. The CDR3 runs 12 residues. V lost 9 bases to trimming and J lost 3 bases, with 12 bases between them. The CDR3 loop is CATGGPDTEAFF. CDR3 coding DNA: TGTGCCACTGGGGGGCCGGACACTGAAGCTTTCTTT.

This sequence joins TRBV7-2 and TRBJ2-3; possibly TRBD2 for D (6 bases). Germline V gives CDR1 SGHTA, CDR2 FQGNSA. Deletions cut 6 bases from V and 11 bases from J, with 21 bases between. The CDR3 has 14 residues. CDR3 nucleotides: TGTGCCAGCAGGGAGGGAGGAGGGTCCCAGGTGCAGTATTTT. Translation: CASREGGGSQVQYF.

This clonotype turned up a few times. The chain has TRBV11-2 and TRBJ1-1; 8 positions agree with TRBD1. Trimming at V came to 11 bases and at J to 5 bases, leaving 7 bases not matched to a gene. In germline, CDR1 is SGHAT, CDR2 FQNNGV. CDR3 length equals 12 residues. The CDR3 protein is CAWQGAVTEAFF. In DNA form, the CDR3 reads TGTGCCTGGCAGGGGGCGGTTACTGAAGCTTTCTTT. The full variable domain, rest sourced from reference TRBV11-2 and TRBJ1-1, is EAGVAQSPRYKIIEKRQSVAFWCNPISGHATLYWYQQILGQGPKLLIQFQNNGVVDDSQLPKDRFSAERLKGVDSTLKIQPAKLEDSAVYLCAWQGAVTEAFFGQGTRLTVV.

This clonotype appeared many times. This sequence joins TRBV28 and TRBJ1-5, with a weak D call TRBD1 (5 bases). The V and J ends lost 1 base and 9 bases respectively, with 10 bases between them. The germline CDR1 and CDR2 sequences are MDHEN and SYDVKM. This CDR3 is built from 13 residues. DNA for the CDR3: TGTGCCAGCAGTTTATACAGGCTCGGGCCCCAGCATTTT. It is translated as CASSLYRLGPQHF.

This clonotype has a count of ten or more. This chain connects TRBV24-1 to TRBJ2-3, with D possibly TRBD1 on 5 matching bases. Trimming stripped 4 bases from V and 2 bases from J, with 12 bases between. Looked up from germline, CDR1 is KGHDR and CDR2 is SFDVKD. The CDR3 covers 15 residues. In DNA form, the CDR3 reads TGTGCCACCAGTGACCTGATTGGGGCCACAGATACGCAGTATTTT. Amino acid sequence: CATSDLIGATDTQYF.

The rearrangement links TRBV2 to TRBJ2-5; possible D gene TRBD1, 5 bases. The CDR3 consists of 14 residues. Trimming shortened V by 6 bases and J by 2 bases, and 13 bases separated the two germline ends. CDR1 and CDR2 from the germline V gene are SNHLY and FYNNEI. CDR3 bases: TGTGCCAGCAGCGCGGTGGCAGGGCAAGAGACCCAGTACTTC. It encodes CASSAVAGQETQYF.

In this sample, this clonotype turned up many times. This chain links TRBV6-5 with TRBJ2-1; possible D gene TRBD2, 6 bases. V lost 2 bases to trimming and J lost 3 bases, with 11 bases between them. Per germline, CDR1 MNHEY and CDR2 SVGAGI. This CDR3 has 15 residues. For the CDR3, the DNA is TGTGCCAGCAGTTACAGCAGGGAGGTCTACAATGAGCAGTTCTTC. This encodes CASSYSREVYNEQFF.

The CDR3 coding sequence is TGTGCCAGCAGTTCCGCATGGGAGCGGGAGGAGATCTACAATGAGCAGTTCTTC. This translates into CASSSAWEREEIYNEQFF. This sequence joins TRBV27 and TRBJ2-1, with 9 bases lining up with TRBD2. Germline CDR1 and CDR2: MNHEY and SMNVEV (reference sequence). Unmatched junction bases numbered 13, after V lost 4 bases and J lost 3 bases. There are 18 residues in the CDR3.

This clonotype was picked up many times. Written as DNA, the CDR3 is TGTGCCAGCAGCCAAGAGAACGGACTGTCTGCCCATAATTCACCCCTCCACTTT. It codes for CASSQENGLSAHNSPLHF. This sequence joins TRBV4-2 and TRBJ1-6, with D uncertain. The CDR3 consists of 18 residues. V lost 0 bases, J lost 5 bases, and 17 bases lay in between. Germline assignment: CDR1 LGHNA and CDR2 YNFKEQ.

This clonotype was detected ten times or more. The V gene is TRBV4-1, the J gene TRBJ2-1, with 9 bases identical to TRBD2. The CDR3 runs to 15 residues. Trimming at V came to 4 bases and at J to 4 bases, leaving 5 bases not matched to a gene. Germline V gene lookup returns CDR1 MGHRA and CDR2 YSYEKL. The CDR3 reads CASSLSAGGYNEQFF. The CDR3 bases are TGCGCCAGCAGCCTTAGTGCGGGAGGGTACAATGAGCAGTTCTTC.

This clonotype has a count of ten or more. This chain uses TRBV28 with TRBJ1-2, with unresolved D. CDR1 is MDHEN and CDR2 is SYDVKM in the germline V gene. This CDR3 spans 12 amino acids. V was cut by 3 bases and J by 6 bases, with 8 bases left in between. The CDR3 DNA reads as TGTGCCAGCAGTTTCCAGGTCGATGGCTACACCTTC. Translation: CASSFQVDGYTF.

This clonotype has a count of ten or more. V usage is TRBV5-1 and J usage is TRBJ2-3; perhaps TRBD2 as D (5 bases). The CDR3 contains 16 residues. V was trimmed by 0 bases and J by 5 bases, leaving 16 bases between them. CDR1 and CDR2 (germline): SGHRS, YFSETQ. CDR3: CASSLASGFGRDTQYF. Written as DNA, the CDR3 is TGCGCCAGCAGCTTGGCGTCGGGGTTTGGGAGAGATACGCAGTATTTT.